A single count supports the clone carrying this T cell receptor beta chain. This sample is part of a study of OX40 agonist ivuxolimab in advanced cancers. Study overall: Patients were over 65% male with ages roughly 23 to 90, mean around 61. Three patients, one with hepatocellular carcinoma and two with cutaneous melanoma, achieved partial responses.

Clones were sequenced by immunoSEQ multiplex PCR, and TCRdb holds only the in-frame ones, with some missing. This table holds 40,000 to 55,000 clones, roughly nine tenths found once. Trimming removed 0 bases at V and 7 bases at J, with 16 bases between. This CDR3 comprises 15 residues. The germline CDR1 and CDR2 sequences are SGHRS and YFSETQ. The receptor comes from an adult with an advanced solid tumor such as melanoma, head and neck, liver or kidney cancer. The specimen was CD4+ or CD8+ T cells sorted from blood, collected in a trial of the OX40 agonist ivuxolimab. The genes are TRBV5-1 and TRBJ1-1; D unresolved. This CDR3 reads CASSLARGESFEAFF. The CDR3 DNA follows: TGCGCCAGCAGCTTGGCCCGAGGTGAGAGCTTTGAAGCTTTCTTT.